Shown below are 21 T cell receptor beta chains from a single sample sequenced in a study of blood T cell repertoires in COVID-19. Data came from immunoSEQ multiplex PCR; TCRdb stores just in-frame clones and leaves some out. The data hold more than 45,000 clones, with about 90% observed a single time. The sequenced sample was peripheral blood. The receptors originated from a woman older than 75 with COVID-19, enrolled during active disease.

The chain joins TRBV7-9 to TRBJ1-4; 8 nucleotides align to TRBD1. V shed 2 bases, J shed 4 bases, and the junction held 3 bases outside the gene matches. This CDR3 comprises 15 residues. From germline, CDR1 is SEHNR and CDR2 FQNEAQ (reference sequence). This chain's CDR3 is CASSLWTGYNEKLFF. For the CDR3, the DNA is TGTGCCAGCAGCTTATGGACAGGGTATAATGAAAAACTGTTTTTT.

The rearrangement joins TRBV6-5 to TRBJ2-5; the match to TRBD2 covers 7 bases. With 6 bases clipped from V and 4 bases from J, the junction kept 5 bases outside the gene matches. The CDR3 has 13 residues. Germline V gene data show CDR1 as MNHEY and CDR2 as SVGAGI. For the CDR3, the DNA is TGTGCCAGCAGGCGGGGGTTGGCAGAGACCCAGTACTTC. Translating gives CASRRGLAETQYF.

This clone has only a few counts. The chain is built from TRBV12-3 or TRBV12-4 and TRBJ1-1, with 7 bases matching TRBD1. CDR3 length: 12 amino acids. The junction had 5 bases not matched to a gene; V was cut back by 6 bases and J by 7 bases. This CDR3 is CASSPTGDEAFF. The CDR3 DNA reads TGTGCCAGCAGCCCCACAGGGGATGAAGCTTTCTTT.

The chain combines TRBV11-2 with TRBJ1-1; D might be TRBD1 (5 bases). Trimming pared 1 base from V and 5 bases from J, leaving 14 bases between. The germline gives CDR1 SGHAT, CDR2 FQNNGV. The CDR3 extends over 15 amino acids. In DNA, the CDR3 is TGTGCCAGCAGCTTAGGGGGCGCGGGATTGACTGAAGCTTTCTTT. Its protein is CASSLGGAGLTEAFF.

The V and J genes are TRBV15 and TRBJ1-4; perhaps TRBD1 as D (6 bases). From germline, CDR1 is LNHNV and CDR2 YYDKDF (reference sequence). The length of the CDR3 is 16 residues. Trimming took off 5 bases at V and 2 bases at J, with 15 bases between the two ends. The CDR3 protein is CATSPWGQGTNEKLFF. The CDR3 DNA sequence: TGTGCCACCAGCCCGTGGGGTCAGGGGACTAATGAAAAACTGTTTTTT.

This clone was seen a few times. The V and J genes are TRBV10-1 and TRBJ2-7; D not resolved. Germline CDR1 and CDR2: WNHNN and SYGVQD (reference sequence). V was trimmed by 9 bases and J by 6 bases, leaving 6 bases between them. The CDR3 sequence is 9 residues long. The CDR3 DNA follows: TGCGCCAGGCACGGCGAGCAGTACTTC. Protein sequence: CARHGEQYF.

CDR3 loop: CASSEQGDDYGYTF. The DNA of the CDR3 is TGTGCCAGCAGTGAACAGGGGGACGACTATGGCTACACCTTC. The V and J genes are TRBV2 and TRBJ1-2; 7 positions agree with TRBD1. The CDR3 is 14 residues long. V trimming: 2 bases; J trimming: 3 bases; junction bases outside the gene matches: 3. Germline V gene data show CDR1 as SNHLY and CDR2 as FYNNEI. Filled out from reference TRBV2 and TRBJ1-2, the complete variable domain reads EPEVTQTPSHQVTQMGQEVILRCVPISNHLYFYWYRQILGQKVEFLVSFYNNEISEKSEIFDDQFSVERPDGSNFTLKIRSTKLEDSAMYFCASSEQGDDYGYTFGSGTRLTVV.

This CDR3 is CASDSGGLGEQYF. CDR3 DNA: TGTGCCTCTGATAGTGGGGGACTGGGCGAGCAGTACTTC. The gene calls are TRBV30 and TRBJ2-7, with a possible D match to TRBD2 (6 bases). Germline values: CDR1 GTSNPN, CDR2 SVGIG (reference sequence). Trimming removed 7 bases at V and 6 bases at J, with 19 bases between. The length of the CDR3 is 13 residues.

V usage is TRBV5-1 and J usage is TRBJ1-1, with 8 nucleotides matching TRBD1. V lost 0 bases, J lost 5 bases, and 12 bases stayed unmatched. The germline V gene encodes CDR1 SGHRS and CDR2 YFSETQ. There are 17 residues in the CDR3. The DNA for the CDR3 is TGCGCCAGCAGCTTGGCAGGGGGGAAACGGACAGGGACTGAAGCTTTCTTT. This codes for CASSLAGGKRTGTEAFF.

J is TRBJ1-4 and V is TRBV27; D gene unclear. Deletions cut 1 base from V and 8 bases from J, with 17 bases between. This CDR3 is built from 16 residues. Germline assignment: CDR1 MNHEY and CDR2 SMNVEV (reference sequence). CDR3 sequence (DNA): TGTGCCAGCAGTTTATGGACTGGTGGGCCTAGGGAAAAACTGTTTTTT. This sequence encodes CASSLWTGGPREKLFF. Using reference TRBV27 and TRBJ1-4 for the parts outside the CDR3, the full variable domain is EAQVTQNPRYLITVTGKKLTVTCSQNMNHEYMSWYRQDPGLGLRQIYYSMNVEVTDKGDVPEGYKVSRKEKRNFPLILESPSPNQTSLYFCASSLWTGGPREKLFFGSGTQLSVL.

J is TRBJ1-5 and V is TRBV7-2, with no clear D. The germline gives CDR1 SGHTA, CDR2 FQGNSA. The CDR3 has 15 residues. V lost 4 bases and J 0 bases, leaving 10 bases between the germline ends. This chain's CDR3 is CASSYTTSSNQPQHF. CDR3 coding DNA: TGTGCCAGCAGCTACACGACTTCTAGCAATCAGCCCCAGCATTTT.

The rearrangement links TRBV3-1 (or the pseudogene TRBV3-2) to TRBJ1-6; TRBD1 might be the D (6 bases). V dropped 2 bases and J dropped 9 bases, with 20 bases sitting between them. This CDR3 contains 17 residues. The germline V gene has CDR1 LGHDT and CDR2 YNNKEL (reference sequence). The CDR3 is CASSQPHQGTGGSPLHF. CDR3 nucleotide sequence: TGTGCCAGCAGCCAACCTCACCAGGGGACCGGAGGTTCACCCCTCCACTTT.

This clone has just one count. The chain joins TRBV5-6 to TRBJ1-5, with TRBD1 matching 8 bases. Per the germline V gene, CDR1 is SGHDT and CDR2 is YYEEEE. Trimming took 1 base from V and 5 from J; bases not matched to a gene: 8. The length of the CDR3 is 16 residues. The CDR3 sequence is CASSLRARGPDQPQHF. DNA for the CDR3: TGTGCCAGCAGCTTGCGAGCCAGGGGGCCCGATCAGCCCCAGCATTTT.

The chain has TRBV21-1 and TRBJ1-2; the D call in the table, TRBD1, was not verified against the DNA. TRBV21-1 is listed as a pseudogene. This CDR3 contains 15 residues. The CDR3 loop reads CASSRRDSDLGGYTF. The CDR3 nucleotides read TGTGCCAGCAGCCGTCGGGACAGCGATTTGGGGGGCTACACCTTC.

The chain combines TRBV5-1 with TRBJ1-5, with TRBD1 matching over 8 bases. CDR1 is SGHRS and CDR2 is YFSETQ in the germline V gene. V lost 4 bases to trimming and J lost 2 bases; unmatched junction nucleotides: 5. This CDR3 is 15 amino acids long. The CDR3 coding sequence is TGCGCCAGCAGCGTGACAGGGGAGGGCAATCAGCCCCAGCATTTT. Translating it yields CASSVTGEGNQPQHF.

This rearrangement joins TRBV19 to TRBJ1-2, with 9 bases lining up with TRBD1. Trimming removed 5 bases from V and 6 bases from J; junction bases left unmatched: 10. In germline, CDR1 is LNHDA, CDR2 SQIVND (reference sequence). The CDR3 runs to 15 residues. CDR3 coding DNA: TGTGCCAGTAGTCCCGGACAGGGGCGAAGAAATGGCTACACCTTC. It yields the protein CASSPGQGRRNGYTF.

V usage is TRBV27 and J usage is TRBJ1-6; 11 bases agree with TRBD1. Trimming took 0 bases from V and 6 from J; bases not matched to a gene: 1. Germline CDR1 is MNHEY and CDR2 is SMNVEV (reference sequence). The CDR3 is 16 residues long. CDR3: CASSLSGTGGNSPLHF. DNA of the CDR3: TGTGCCAGCAGTTTATCCGGGACAGGGGGTAATTCACCCCTCCACTTT.

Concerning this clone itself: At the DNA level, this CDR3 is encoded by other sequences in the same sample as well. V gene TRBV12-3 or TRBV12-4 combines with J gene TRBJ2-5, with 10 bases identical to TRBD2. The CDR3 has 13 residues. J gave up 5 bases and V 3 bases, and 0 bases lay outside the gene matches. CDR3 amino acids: CASSLTSGETQYF. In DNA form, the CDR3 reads TGTGCCAGCAGTTTGACTAGCGGGGAGACCCAGTACTTC.

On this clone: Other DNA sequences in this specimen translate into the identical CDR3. The CDR3 bases are TGTGCCAGCAGCTTGGGGGGTGAAGCTTTCTTT. The encoded protein is CASSLGGEAFF. The chain has TRBV7-9 and TRBJ1-1; the D gene is possibly TRBD1 (5 bases). Trimming pared 3 bases from V and 7 bases from J, leaving 6 bases between. The CDR3 covers 11 residues. The germline CDR1 and CDR2 sequences are SEHNR and FQNEAQ (reference sequence).

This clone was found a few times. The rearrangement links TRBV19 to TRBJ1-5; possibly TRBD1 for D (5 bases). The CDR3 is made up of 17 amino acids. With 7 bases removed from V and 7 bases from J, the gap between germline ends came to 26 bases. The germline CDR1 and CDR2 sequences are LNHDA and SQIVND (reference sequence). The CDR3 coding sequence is TGTGCCAGTACCTACCGGGCAGGGACTCGGGATGGGCAGCCCCAGCATTTT. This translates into CASTYRAGTRDGQPQHF. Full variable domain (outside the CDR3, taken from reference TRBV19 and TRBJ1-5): DGGITQSPKYLFRKEGQNVTLSCEQNLNHDAMYWYRQDPGQGLRLIYYSQIVNDFQKGDIAEGYSVSREKKESFPLTVTSAQKNPTAFYLCASTYRAGTRDGQPQHFGDGTRLSIL.

CDR3 coding DNA: TGTGCCAGCAACCCCGGACAGGGGAAAAATGAAAAACTGTTTTTT. Translated: CASNPGQGKNEKLFF. The genes are TRBV25-1 and TRBJ1-4, with 9 bases identical to TRBD1. V lost 7 bases to trimming and J lost 5 bases; unmatched junction nucleotides: 8. Germline CDR1 and CDR2: MGHDK and SYGVNS. This CDR3 spans 15 amino acids.